This TCR beta chain was observed in a study of blood T cells in healthy people across ages. Looking at the study overall: When template switching was applied, about one barcoded beta molecule was captured per two T cells.

Then a second PCR, running about 7 to 11 cycles, was carried out with a sample-barcoded 5' primer and a J-beta primer mix. TCRdb recomputed calls from the 5' RACE reads with MiXCR, one row per CDR3 protein. The sample includes hundreds of thousands of distinct CDR3 sequences, under 65% of them seen just once. Study-level findings and limits: Without sorted subsets, naive and antigen-experienced compartments could not be conclusively compared. While age rose, TCR beta diversity per million T cells dropped in a roughly linear way.

The CDR3 runs 16 residues. Germline CDR1 reads LNHDA; CDR2 reads SQIVND (reference sequence). Remarks on this clonotype: The antigen remains undetermined.

Material: blood. The rearrangement joins TRBV19 to TRBJ2-7; TRBD2 matches 11 bases. The J call may not be correct, given that the DNA end is closer to TRBJ2-4. This TCR was recovered from a man between 60 and 75 years old in good health. CDR3 nucleotides: TGTGCCAGTCGGAAGCTAGCGGGGGGTGACAAAAACATTCAGTACTTC. The encoded protein is CASRKLAGGDKNIQYF.